A selection of T cell receptor beta chains follows, all from one sample in a study of cytomegalovirus exposure and HLA in healthy donors. Here immunoSEQ multiplex PCR was the method, and the copy in TCRdb shows in-frame clones only, minus some. The top ten clones hold roughly 2% of a sample with about 170,000 clones, around four fifths of them seen once. Sequenced material: PBMCs. The source of these receptors is a female donor in good health and CMV-seronegative. The CDR3 runs from the conserved cysteine through the conserved F or W.

j_call v_call cdr3_length cdr3_aa
TRBJ2-1 TRBV2 15 CASSDRGSSYNEQFF
TRBJ2-7 TRBV6-1 15 CASNRGTSGSYEQYF
TRBJ2-7 TRBV19 14 CATGLGGINYEQYF
TRBJ2-3 TRBV5-1 14 CASMGGGPKDTQYF
TRBJ1-3 TRBV7-6 15 CASSPTPAPGNTIYF
TRBJ1-3 TRBV2 14 CASSSQGYGNTIYF
TRBJ1-2 TRBV19 15 CASSQPLTGGTGYTF
TRBJ2-7 TRBV5-1 14 CASSPPAGTNEQYF
TRBJ2-2 TRBV29-1 15 CSAPVGAGITGELFF
TRBJ2-4 TRBV13 16 CASSWAGSGGKNIQYF
TRBJ2-7 TRBV19 12 CASSDRDYEQYF
TRBJ2-6 TRBV9 18 CASSPRGRGQSGANVLTF
TRBJ2-6 TRBV5-1 17 CASSEGQGAYGANVLTF
TRBJ2-5 TRBV6-5 11 CASARAETQYF
TRBJ2-6 TRBV15 18 CATSHPGQGGSGANVLTF
TRBJ1-5 TRBV19 15 CASTPRGASNQPQHF
TRBJ1-2 TRBV7-8 15 CASSQHYTGTGGYTF
TRBJ2-5 TRBV18 13 CASSPPTTETQYF
TRBJ1-3 TRBV10-3 15 CATPIWSGAGNTIYF
TRBJ1-1 TRBV29-1 12 CGALDTYEEAFF
TRBJ2-1 TRBV25-1 15 CASSGGTGSYNEQFF
TRBJ1-1 TRBV19 14 CASSPRDGFTEAFF
TRBJ1-2 TRBV19 13 CASSGRVGYGYTF
TRBJ1-4 TRBV6-1 15 CASSLLGATNEKLFF
TRBJ2-5 TRBV2 13 CASTGLSQETQYF
TRBJ2-3 TRBV7-6 16 CASSRRLSRGESTQYF
TRBJ1-6 TRBV5-8 13 CASSFKISSPLHF
TRBJ2-4 TRBV11-2 11 CASSSLGGQYF
TRBJ1-2 TRBV7-9 13 CASSLGRDYGYTF
TRBJ2-1 TRBV9 17 CASSVALTSGSENEQFF
TRBJ2-3 TRBV12-5 15 CASGPGLAGGNAQYF
TRBJ2-2 TRBV15 17 CATSRERRTLHTGELFF
TRBJ2-1 TRBV6-5 12 CASRTGQGEQFF
TRBJ2-3 TRBV5-1 15 CASSLLLAGEPTQYF
TRBJ2-5 TRBV7-6 15 CASSLAPGGTETQYF
TRBJ2-1 TRBV10-3 17 CAIRNSGGLSSYNEQFF
TRBJ1-2 TRBV19 14 CASSIRGQTYGYTF
TRBJ1-5 TRBV7-9 15 CASSGGGNRNQPQHF
TRBJ1-1 TRBV29-1 14 CSARRSLGNTEAFF
TRBJ2-1 TRBV5-1 14 CASSPGLAGAGGFF
TRBJ1-2 TRBV5-1 13 CASSGDLAGGYTF
TRBJ2-1 TRBV9 15 CASSVVEGYGNEQFF
TRBJ1-5 TRBV21-1 16 CASSSTPDRVNQPQHF
TRBJ2-2 TRBV5-4 16 CASSPILDRDTGELFF
TRBJ2-6 TRBV5-5 15 CASSPTGHGANVLTF
TRBJ2-3 TRBV15 17 CATSRGRRGGAADTQYF
TRBJ1-2 TRBV2 13 CASSVEDNYGYTF
TRBJ2-1 TRBV4-1 17 CASSQPGLAGGYNEQFF
TRBJ1-2 TRBV19 14 CASSINTADHGYTF
TRBJ2-7 TRBV18 17 CASSFQKPGQGDHEQYF
TRBJ1-4 TRBV6-1 13 CASRQGGEEKLFF
TRBJ2-3 TRBV6-6 13 CASKPGGTDTQYF
TRBJ2-1 TRBV6-1 14 CAARLWEGYNEQFF